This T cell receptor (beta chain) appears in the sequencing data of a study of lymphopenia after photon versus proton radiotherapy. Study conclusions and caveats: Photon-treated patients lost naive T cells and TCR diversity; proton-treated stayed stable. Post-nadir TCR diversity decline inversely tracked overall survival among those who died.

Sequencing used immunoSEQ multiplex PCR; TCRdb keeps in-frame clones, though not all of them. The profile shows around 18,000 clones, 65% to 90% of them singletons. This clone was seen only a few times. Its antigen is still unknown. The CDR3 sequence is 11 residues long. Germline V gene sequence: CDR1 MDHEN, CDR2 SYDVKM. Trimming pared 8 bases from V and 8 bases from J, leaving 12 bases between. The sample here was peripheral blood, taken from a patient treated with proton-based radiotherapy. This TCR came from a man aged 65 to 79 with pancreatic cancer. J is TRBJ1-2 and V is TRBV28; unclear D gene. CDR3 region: CASRVSWGYTF. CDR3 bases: TGTGCCAGCCGGGTATCCTGGGGCTACACCTTC.